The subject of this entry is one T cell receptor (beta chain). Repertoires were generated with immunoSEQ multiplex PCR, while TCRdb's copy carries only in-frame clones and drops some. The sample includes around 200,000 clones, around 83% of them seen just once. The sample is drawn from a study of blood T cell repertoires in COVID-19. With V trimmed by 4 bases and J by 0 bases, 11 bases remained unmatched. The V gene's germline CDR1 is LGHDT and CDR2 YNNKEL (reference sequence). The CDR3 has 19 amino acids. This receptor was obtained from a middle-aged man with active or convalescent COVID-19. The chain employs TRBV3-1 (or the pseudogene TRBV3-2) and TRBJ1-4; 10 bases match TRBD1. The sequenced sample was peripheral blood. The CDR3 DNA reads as TGTGCCAGCAGCCCGGGACAGGGGAAGGTCTTTGCAACTAATGAAAAACTGTTTTTT. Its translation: CASSPGQGKVFATNEKLFF.